This T cell receptor (beta chain) came from a study of blood T cells in healthy people across ages (dated by TCRdb to between 2015 and 2017). Regarding the study in general: In model experiments, template switching captured about one uniquely barcoded TCR beta cDNA molecule for every two T cells. Donors were grouped into four age groups: young (average about 15 years), middle-aged (approximately 41), aged (around 56) and long-lived (around 80). Two additional independent replicas of 1 million unique cDNA reads from the same blood draw were analyzed for two donors (one aged 18 to 30 and one aged 80 or older). To track age-related changes in TCR beta repertoire diversity, the study relied on deep sequencing normalized with unique cDNA molecular identifiers. To avoid experimental bias, donors of different ages were spread randomly across the sequencing lanes.

Summary of the overall study and its limitations: Observed TCR beta diversity per million T cells fell roughly linearly with age, and a significant reduction was already apparent by age roughly 40. Bulk unsorted PBMC profiling prevented conclusive comparison of naive and antigen-experienced compartments. There was a strong correlation between observed TCR beta diversity and the percentage of naive T cells measured by flow cytometry. Because donor CMV infection status was unknown, age-related changes in expanded clonotypes were potentially confounded. Compared with the aged group, more naive CD4+ T cells, fewer expanded clones and increased TCR diversity were shown by the long-lived group, suggesting age selection. Estimates of total diversity based on one million sequenced T cells were considered lower bounds and underestimates.

In the case of this clonotype: The target of this receptor is not known. Nothing much larger sits one base from this clone, and base qualities are not available.

Trimming accounts for 6 bases at V and 3 bases at J, while the number of junction bases matched to no gene is 2. The germline V gene provides CDR1 SNHLY and CDR2 FYNNEI. Spanning cysteine to phenylalanine, the CDR3 consists of 15 amino acids. Only the CDR3 DNA is retained, 45 bases long and in frame from the first base. Systemically healthy Caucasian individuals from Russia, over 30 in total and aged about 6 to 95 years, were included as donors. Roughly 9 milliliters of peripheral blood were drawn from each donor into EDTA-treated Vacutainer tubes. Ficoll-Paque density-gradient centrifugation was used to isolate PBMCs, with at least 6 million obtained per sample. Total RNA, at least 5.5 micrograms per sample, was extracted from PBMCs with Trizol reagent. The percentages of naive CD45RAhigh/CD27high T cells were determined by flow cytometry on a PBMC aliquot from every donor. The protocol used for the library was 5' RACE. Data came from an Illumina HiSeq 2500. A second roughly 6 to 12 cycle PCR used a sample-barcoded 5' primer and a J-beta primer mix. Each TCR beta cDNA molecule received a unique molecular identifier from a template-switch 5' adaptor carrying 12 random nucleotides. Each sample yielded at least 2.5 million CDR3-containing paired-end reads. All of the RNA was converted into first-strand cDNA using the Mint cDNA synthesis kit, with a TRBC-specific oligonucleotide serving as the primer. After uracil-DNA glycosylase treatment, a first 18-cycle PCR used universal primers M1SS and BC2_uni_R on all cDNA. The study's processing was this. Normalization of each sample was performed by random selection of 1 million high-quality reads, each carrying a distinct molecular identifier. Instead of being binned into consensus sequences, reads that shared molecular identifiers were thrown out. MiTCR, set to a Q25 quality threshold and the strictest error-elimination algorithm, was used for CDR3 identification, clonotype clustering and error correction. A nonparametric unseen species model with Euler transformation was used to estimate a lower bound on total TCR beta diversity. Using fastp trimming at Q25 and MiXCR clonotype assembly, TCRdb reanalyzed the public sequencing data and kept in-frame beta chains. Rows merge per CDR3 protein into single entries with the most common DNA and genes. What appears here as the V and J calls and clone size reflects TCRdb's work, not the paper's. The sample includes 800,000 to 900,000 distinct CDR3 sequences, with around 62% observed a single time. In total, the top ten clones hold roughly a quarter of the sample.

This TCR came from a man younger than 45 in good health. The material sequenced was blood. The sequence is built from TRBV2 and TRBJ2-1, and 13 junction bases match TRBD2. The DNA reads as follows: TGTGCCAGCAGGGGGACTAGCGGGATCTACAATGAGCAGTTCTTC. This codes for CASRGTSGIYNEQFF. With all but the CDR3 taken from the reference TRBV2 and TRBJ2-1 genes, the full variable domain is: EPEVTQTPSHQVTQMGQEVILRCVPISNHLYFYWYRQILGQKVEFLVSFYNNEISEKSEIFDDQFSVERPDGSNFTLKIRSTKLEDSAMYFCASRGTSGIYNEQFFGPGTRLTVL.